This TCR beta chain stems from a study of graft-versus-host responses after intestinal transplantation. Overall study context: In this cohort, recipients had multivisceral, liver-intestinal, or isolated intestinal transplants. Once they had received anti-thymocyte globulin induction, all recipients took tacrolimus and steroids for three to four years.

Concerning this clone: Its target is unknown.

This CDR3 is built from 15 residues. V shed 4 bases, J shed 4 bases, and the junction held 10 bases outside the gene matches. Germline CDR1 reads SGHNT; CDR2 reads YYREEE (reference sequence). The method was immunoSEQ multiplex PCR; TCRdb's version includes in-frame clones alone and lacks a portion of them. The sample carries approximately 79,000 clones, 82% recorded once. The origin of this receptor is a human donor who received an intestinal transplant. This specimen was unstimulated CD4+ T cells sorted from spleen or lymph node cells, taken before intestinal transplant. The J gene is TRBJ1-2, the V gene TRBV5-4, with TRBD1 identical over 7 bases. CDR3 sequence (DNA): TGTGCCAGCAGCGGGCGTCCGGGGACAGCCTATGGCTACACCTTC. Encoded protein: CASSGRPGTAYGYTF.